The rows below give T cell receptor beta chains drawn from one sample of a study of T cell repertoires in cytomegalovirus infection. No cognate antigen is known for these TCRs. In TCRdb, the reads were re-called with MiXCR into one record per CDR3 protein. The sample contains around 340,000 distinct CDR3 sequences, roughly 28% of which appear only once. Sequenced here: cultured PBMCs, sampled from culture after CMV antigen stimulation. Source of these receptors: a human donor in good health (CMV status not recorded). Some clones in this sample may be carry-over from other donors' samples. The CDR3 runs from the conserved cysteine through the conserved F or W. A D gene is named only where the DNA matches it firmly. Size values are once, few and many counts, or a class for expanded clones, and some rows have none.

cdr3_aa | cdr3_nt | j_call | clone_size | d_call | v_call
CASRDHDRGETQYF | TGTGCCAGCAGGGACCATGACAGGGGAGAGACCCAGTACTTC | TRBJ2-5 | - | TRBD1 | TRBV12-3/TRBV12-4
CASSAPPSSGAAFF | TGTGCCAGCAGCGCCCCTCCTTCGTCAGGGGCCGCTTTCTTT | TRBJ1-1 | - | - | TRBV3-1
CASSPGGDGARAEAFF | TGTGCCAGCAGTCCAGGGGGCGATGGGGCTCGGGCTGAAGCTTTCTTT | TRBJ1-1 | few | TRBD1 | TRBV28
CASSLDRPTNTEAFF | TGTGCCAGCAGCCTTGACCGCCCAACGAACACTGAAGCTTTCTTT | TRBJ1-1 | - | - | TRBV3-1
CASSSPGGTKASRELFF | TGTGCCAGCAGCTCCCCGGGCGGAACCAAAGCCTCCCGGGAGCTGTTTTTT | TRBJ2-2 | - | - | TRBV7-9
CAISATSSASGANVLTF | TGTGCCATCAGTGCGACTAGTTCCGCCTCTGGGGCCAACGTCCTGACTTTC | TRBJ2-6 | - | - | TRBV10-3
CASSAGHLGDYGYTF | TGTGCCAGTAGCGCTGGACACTTGGGGGACTATGGCTACACCTTC | TRBJ1-2 | - | - | TRBV19
CSATPGGQTYEQYF | TGCAGTGCTACTCCGGGGGGTCAGACCTACGAGCAGTACTTC | TRBJ2-7 | few | TRBD2 | TRBV20-1
CASSDSGRNTEAFF | TGTGCCAGCAGTGATTCAGGGCGGAACACTGAAGCTTTCTTT | TRBJ1-1 | few | - | TRBV2
CASSLLQETQYF | TGTGCCAGCAGCTTACTCCAAGAGACCCAGTACTTC | TRBJ2-5 | many | - | TRBV11-2
CASSPDRNSRSYGYTF | TGTGCCAGCTCACCCGACAGGAACAGCAGATCCTATGGCTACACCTTC | TRBJ1-2 | few | - | TRBV18
CATQPADTGELFF | TGTGCCACCCAGCCAGCCGACACCGGGGAGCTGTTTTTT | TRBJ2-2 | few | - | TRBV28
CASSFTGMGEAFF | TGCGCCAGCAGCTTTACAGGAATGGGAGAAGCTTTCTTT | TRBJ1-1 | - | - | TRBV5-1
CASSLARLPSYEQYF | TGTGCCAGCAGCTTGGCAAGGCTCCCCTCCTACGAGCAGTACTTC | TRBJ2-7 | - | - | TRBV5-5
CASSLGDRVGAFF | TGTGCCAGCAGCTTAGGGGACAGGGTGGGCGCTTTCTTT | TRBJ1-1 | - | TRBD1 | TRBV7-2
CASSLNSPTSTSGIVDTQYF | TGTGCCAGCAGTTTAAACAGCCCCACCTCGACTAGCGGGATAGTTGATACGCAGTATTTT | TRBJ2-3 | - | TRBD2 | TRBV27
CASSGIRQRNTGELFF | TGTGCCAGCAGCGGCATAAGACAGAGGAACACCGGGGAGCTGTTTTTT | TRBJ2-2 | - | - | TRBV9
CASSPPETNNEQFF | TGTGCCAGCTCACCACCGGAAACTAACAATGAGCAGTTCTTC | TRBJ2-1 | - | - | TRBV18
CASSLWKGQNTYNEQFF | TGTGCCAGCAGCTTATGGAAGGGCCAGAATACCTACAATGAGCAGTTCTTC | TRBJ2-1 | few | - | TRBV7-9
CAWSKAGGPTLAKNIQYF | TGTGCCTGGAGTAAAGCCGGCGGGCCCACGCTAGCCAAAAACATTCAGTACTTC | TRBJ2-4 | - | - | TRBV30
CSANSGENEQFF | TGCAGTGCTAATTCGGGAGAGAACGAGCAGTTCTTC | TRBJ2-1 | - | - | TRBV20-1
CASSFWQNTEAFF | TGTGCCAGCAGTTTCTGGCAGAACACTGAAGCTTTCTTT | TRBJ1-1 | - | - | TRBV12-3/TRBV12-4
CASSIAGLETYEQYF | TGTGCCAGTAGTATAGCGGGACTAGAGACCTACGAGCAGTACTTC | TRBJ2-7 | - | TRBD2 | TRBV19
CASSPPALNEQFF | TGTGCCAGCAGCCCCCCAGCTCTGAATGAGCAGTTCTTC | TRBJ2-1 | - | - | TRBV9
CASSVIGRKETQYF | TGTGCCAGCAGTGTAATCGGGAGAAAAGAGACCCAGTACTTC | TRBJ2-5 | - | - | TRBV27
CASSTTSGILGELFF | TGCGCCAGCAGTACGACTAGCGGGATTCTCGGGGAGCTGTTTTTT | TRBJ2-2 | many | TRBD2 | TRBV4-1
CASSQTGLAGGQETQYF | TGCGCCAGCAGCCAAACCGGACTAGCGGGGGGTCAAGAGACCCAGTACTTC | TRBJ2-5 | few | TRBD2 | TRBV4-1
CASSQDWDTDTQYF | TGTGCCAGCAGCCAAGATTGGGACACAGATACGCAGTATTTT | TRBJ2-3 | - | - | TRBV3-1
CSARSGVDRNSPLHF | TGCAGTGCTAGGTCTGGGGTGGACAGGAATTCACCCCTCCACTTT | TRBJ1-6 | - | TRBD1 | TRBV20-1